Following are 29 T cell receptor beta chains from one sample sequenced in a study of shared clonotypes between healthy human individuals. Measured with immunoSEQ multiplex PCR; TCRdb has only the in-frame clones, and not every one. The profile shows around 340,000 clones, around 70% of them singletons. The specimen was memory CD4+ T cells sorted from blood. The subset: CD45RA-negative fraction. The receptors derive from a young man in good health.

V gene TRBV28 combines with J gene TRBJ2-7, with 12 bases identical to TRBD2. The V gene end was trimmed by 7 bases and the J gene end by 2 bases; junction bases not matched to a gene: 6. CDR3 length: 15 amino acids. CDR1 is MDHEN, CDR2 SYDVKM, per germline. CDR3 sequence: CASINGLAGTYEQYF. The CDR3 region has the DNA TGTGCCAGCATTAACGGACTAGCGGGGACCTACGAGCAGTACTTC.

Notes on this clone: The sample contains more than one DNA sequence encoding this CDR3. This chain links TRBV30 with TRBJ2-7, with 8 bases aligning to TRBD2. The CDR3 spans 13 residues. The germline V gene encodes CDR1 GTSNPN and CDR2 SVGIG (reference sequence). V was clipped by 2 bases and J by 7 bases; unmatched bases: 7. The CDR3 here is CAWSPSGSGEQYF. The DNA for the CDR3 is TGTGCCTGGAGTCCCAGCGGGAGCGGTGAGCAGTACTTC.

The chain recombines TRBV5-6 with TRBJ2-4; TRBD1 matches at 8 bases. Germline values: CDR1 SGHDT, CDR2 YYEEEE. The CDR3 consists of 17 residues. V lost 2 bases, J lost 0 bases, and 7 bases stayed unmatched. CDR3 in amino acids: CASSFGTGLLAKNIQYF. DNA of the CDR3: TGTGCCAGCAGCTTTGGGACAGGACTATTAGCCAAAAACATTCAGTACTTC. Drawing the rest from reference TRBV5-6 and TRBJ2-4, the complete variable domain is DAGVTQSPTHLIKTRGQQVTLRCSPKSGHDTVSWYQQALGQGPQFIFQYYEEEERQRGNFPDRFSGHQFPNYSSELNVNALLLGDSALYLCASSFGTGLLAKNIQYFGAGTRLSVL.

The CDR3 loop is CASSLAGGRNIYEQYF. The CDR3 DNA reads as TGCGCCAGCAGCTTGGCCGGGGGGCGTAATATCTACGAGCAGTACTTC. The rearrangement joins TRBV5-1 to TRBJ2-7; D is perhaps TRBD2 (7 bases). The CDR3 spans 16 residues. Per germline, CDR1 SGHRS and CDR2 YFSETQ. V lost 0 bases to trimming and J lost 3 bases, with 16 bases between them.

The rearrangement joins TRBV9 to TRBJ2-5; D may match TRBD1 or TRBD2 (5 bases each). This CDR3 has 14 residues. Germline V CDR1 and CDR2: SGDLS, YYNGEE. Trimming took 0 bases from V and 1 from J, leaving 7 bases between them. The CDR3 reads CASSVGGVQETQYF. DNA of the CDR3: TGTGCCAGCAGCGTAGGAGGGGTCCAAGAGACCCAGTACTTC.

This chain uses TRBV19 with TRBJ2-7, with TRBD2 identical over 12 bases. The ends lost 1 base at V and 5 bases at J; junction bases unmatched: 9. CDR3 size: 17 residues. Germline V gene sequence: CDR1 LNHDA, CDR2 SQIVND (reference sequence). CDR3 residues: CASSIGLTSGRTHEQYF. CDR3 nucleotide sequence: TGTGCCAGTAGTATAGGCCTTACTAGCGGGAGGACCCACGAGCAGTACTTC.

V usage is TRBV11-2 and J usage is TRBJ1-4; unclear D gene. V lost 0 bases and J lost 3, with 5 bases in between. Germline V gives CDR1 SGHAT, CDR2 FQNNGV. CDR3 length: 14 amino acids. CDR3 sequence (DNA): TGTGCCAGCAGCTTAGATTACTCTAATGAAAAACTGTTTTTT. As protein: CASSLDYSNEKLFF.

This clone was counted ten times or more. The chain combines TRBV7-8 with TRBJ2-3; the D gene is possibly TRBD1 (5 bases). In germline, CDR1 is SGHVS, CDR2 FQNEAQ. V shed 8 bases and J shed 0 bases, with 15 bases lying between them. The CDR3 loop spans 15 amino acids. CDR3 nucleotides: TGTGCCAGCCGCCTGGGGCAGTATAGCACAGATACGCAGTATTTT. Its protein is CASRLGQYSTDTQYF.

The CDR3 nucleotides read TGTGCCAGCAGCACAGGCCTAGGAAAGCAGTTCTTC. This gives the protein CASSTGLGKQFF. V is TRBV27 and J is TRBJ2-1; tentatively, D is TRBD1 (5 bases). V was pared by 6 bases and J by 11 bases, with 14 bases between. CDR1 and CDR2 from the germline V gene are MNHEY and SMNVEV (reference sequence). The CDR3 is 12 residues long.

This clone occurred a few times. The chain uses TRBV5-1 and TRBJ1-4; tentatively, D is TRBD1 (5 bases). Deletions cut 3 bases from V and 0 bases from J, with 12 bases between. The germline V gene has CDR1 SGHRS and CDR2 YFSETQ. This CDR3 region has 16 residues. This CDR3 reads CASSSGTAATNEKLFF. The DNA of the CDR3 is TGCGCCAGCAGCTCGGGGACGGCTGCAACTAATGAAAAACTGTTTTTT.

A remark on this clone: Germline and junction disagree at one end, which may indicate a read error. The CDR3 coding sequence is TGCGCCAGCAGCTCGACAGGGCAGACTACTGAAAAACTGTTTTTT. Its translation is CASSSTGQTTEKLFF. The chain combines TRBV5-1 with TRBJ1-4; 7 bases align to TRBD1. CDR3 length: 15 residues. Germline lookup yields CDR1 SGHRS and CDR2 YFSETQ.

Only one count was recorded for this clone. The chain uses TRBV6-1 and TRBJ1-3; no reliable D call. The CDR3 is 18 amino acids. Trimming stripped 2 bases from V and 0 bases from J, with 17 bases between. Germline CDR1 and CDR2: MNHNS and SASEGT. CDR3 in DNA: TGTGCCAGCAGTGAAACTCCGCCGGGTGCGAGCTCTGGAAACACCATATATTTT. Its protein is CASSETPPGASSGNTIYF.

This chain joins TRBV28 and TRBJ1-1; no clear D. Germline V CDR1 and CDR2: MDHEN, SYDVKM. Trimming removed 11 bases at V and 0 bases at J, with 19 bases between. This CDR3 spans 15 amino acids. This chain's CDR3 is CAALEGQTMNTEAFF. The CDR3 region has the DNA TGTGCCGCTCTAGAAGGGCAGACAATGAACACTGAAGCTTTCTTT.

The V call is TRBV10-3, the J call TRBJ2-1; D perhaps matches TRBD2 (5 bases). CDR1 is ENHRY and CDR2 is SYGVKD in the germline V gene. The CDR3 spans 16 residues. V lost 4 bases to trimming and J lost 7 bases, with 20 bases between them. The CDR3 reads CAISGRVLDGDNEQFF. The CDR3 DNA is TGTGCCATCAGTGGAAGAGTTCTAGACGGGGATAATGAGCAGTTCTTC.

The chain uses TRBV15 and TRBJ2-1; TRBD1 agrees at 12 bases. This CDR3 has 17 amino acids. J was trimmed by 5 bases and V by 3 bases; bases with no gene match: 8. Germline CDR1 LNHNV, CDR2 YYDKDF (reference sequence). This chain's CDR3 is CATSSATGQGANNEQFF. The CDR3 DNA follows: TGTGCCACCAGCAGCGCTACGGGACAGGGGGCCAACAATGAGCAGTTCTTC. The entire variable domain, with the rest obtained from reference TRBV15 and TRBJ2-1, is as follows: DAMVIQNPRYQVTQFGKPVTLSCSQTLNHNVMYWYQQKSSQAPKLLFHYYDKDFNNEADTPDNFQSRRPNTSFCFLDIRSPGLGDTAMYLCATSSATGQGANNEQFFGPGTRLTVL.

This clone was recorded once. This chain uses TRBV4-1 with TRBJ1-2; D ambiguous. This CDR3 has 17 residues. The germline gives CDR1 MGHRA, CDR2 YSYEKL. V was shortened by 2 bases and J by 3 bases, with 19 bases between the two germline ends. The CDR3 DNA reads TGCGCCAGCAGCCAACCAACTCAACCGAGGCGGGACTATGGCTACACCTTC. As protein: CASSQPTQPRRDYGYTF.

The J gene is TRBJ2-2, the V gene TRBV2, with D uncertain. The germline CDR1 and CDR2 sequences are SNHLY and FYNNEI. With 5 bases removed from V and 5 bases from J, the gap between germline ends came to 9 bases. There are 13 residues in the CDR3. In DNA form, the CDR3 reads TGTGCCAGCAGTCTACTCCGGACCGGGGAGCTGTTTTTT. Translation: CASSLLRTGELFF. The whole variable domain, remainder taken from reference TRBV2 and TRBJ2-2, is EPEVTQTPSHQVTQMGQEVILRCVPISNHLYFYWYRQILGQKVEFLVSFYNNEISEKSEIFDDQFSVERPDGSNFTLKIRSTKLEDSAMYFCASSLLRTGELFFGEGSRLTVL.

This clone was picked up one time. This chain joins TRBV30 and TRBJ2-7; the match to TRBD2 covers 7 bases. Germline V CDR1 and CDR2: GTSNPN, SVGIG (reference sequence). The ends lost 5 bases at V and 3 bases at J; junction bases unmatched: 25. The CDR3 runs 19 residues. CDR3 nucleotide sequence: TGTGCCTGGCTTGGTACTGGCGGGGGAGCGAGGGAGATCTTCTACGAGCAGTACTTC. Its protein product is CAWLGTGGGAREIFYEQYF.

The chain combines TRBV11-1 with TRBJ2-7; D is unclear. Germline V gene lookup returns CDR1 SGHAT and CDR2 FQDESV (reference sequence). The CDR3 is made up of 13 amino acids. Trimming shortened V by 5 bases and J by 6 bases, and 14 bases separated the two germline ends. The CDR3: CASSPTRIVEQYF. The CDR3 DNA follows: TGTGCCAGCAGCCCCACGAGGATTGTCGAGCAGTACTTC. The whole variable domain, filled in from reference TRBV11-1 and TRBJ2-7, reads EAEVAQSPRYKITEKSQAVAFWCDPISGHATLYWYRQILGQGPELLVQFQDESVVDDSQLPKDRFSAERLKGVDSTLKIQPAELGDSAMYLCASSPTRIVEQYFGPGTRLTVT.

The chain carries TRBV7-6 and TRBJ2-5; 9 bases align to TRBD1. The CDR3 length is 13 residues. The germline gives CDR1 SGHVS, CDR2 FNYEAQ. V gave up 6 bases and J gave up 5 bases; unmatched junction bases: 4. Written as DNA, the CDR3 is TGTGCCAGCAGAGGGACAGGGATGGAGACCCAGTACTTC. Translating it yields CASRGTGMETQYF.

The gene calls are TRBV9 and TRBJ2-6; D is unclear. Trimming pared 1 base from V and 0 bases from J, leaving 8 bases between. This CDR3 is built from 16 residues. The germline gives CDR1 SGDLS, CDR2 YYNGEE. The CDR3: CASSVRARSGANVLTF. In nucleotides, the CDR3 is TGTGCCAGCAGCGTACGGGCCCGCTCTGGGGCCAACGTCCTGACTTTC.

The CDR3 nucleotides read TGCGCCAGCAGCCAAGATCGCAACACAGATACGCAGTATTTT. It codes for CASSQDRNTDTQYF. J is TRBJ2-3 and V is TRBV4-3; D is unclear. This CDR3 contains 14 residues. Trimming took off 0 bases at V and 2 bases at J, with 6 bases between the two ends. Germline CDR1 LGHNA, CDR2 YSLEER.

The genes are TRBV28 and TRBJ1-1; D remains unclear. Trimming shortened V by 6 bases and J by 0 bases, and 17 bases separated the two germline ends. Germline V gene lookup returns CDR1 MDHEN and CDR2 SYDVKM. The CDR3 is 16 residues long. CDR3 DNA sequence: TGTGCCAGCAGCCTCACCGACACCCTCATGAACACTGAAGCTTTCTTT. Protein sequence: CASSLTDTLMNTEAFF.

This clone was detected only a few times. The rearrangement links TRBV29-1 to TRBJ2-3; TRBD1 matches 7 bases. This CDR3 contains 14 residues. Germline V gives CDR1 SQVTM, CDR2 ANQGSEA. V lost 3 bases and J lost 8; bases outside the gene matches: 11. This CDR3 reads CSVEGQGVGGTQYF. The CDR3 DNA reads as TGCAGCGTTGAGGGTCAGGGGGTAGGAGGTACGCAGTATTTT.

The V gene is TRBV5-6, the J gene TRBJ2-1, with 14 bases fitting TRBD2. V shed 1 base, J shed 9 bases, and the junction held 9 bases outside the gene matches. The CDR3 consists of 17 residues. Per germline, CDR1 SGHDT and CDR2 YYEEEE. For the CDR3, the DNA is TGTGCCAGCAGCTTGTACGTTGGACTAGCGGGAGGCGGTGAGCAGTTCTTC. Its protein product is CASSLYVGLAGGGEQFF. The full variable domain, its missing parts supplied by reference TRBV5-6 and TRBJ2-1, is DAGVTQSPTHLIKTRGQQVTLRCSPKSGHDTVSWYQQALGQGPQFIFQYYEEEERQRGNFPDRFSGHQFPNYSSELNVNALLLGDSALYLCASSLYVGLAGGGEQFFGPGTRLTVL.

A remark on this clone: Other DNA sequences of this sample code for an identical CDR3. The chain recombines TRBV5-1 with TRBJ2-5, with 9 bases lining up with TRBD1. The ends lost 4 bases at V and 3 bases at J; junction bases unmatched: 4. The CDR3 totals 14 residues. Germline values: CDR1 SGHRS, CDR2 YFSETQ. CDR3 residues: CASSLGTGKETQYF. The CDR3, as DNA: TGCGCCAGCAGCCTCGGGACAGGGAAAGAGACCCAGTACTTC.

The genes are TRBV20-1 and TRBJ1-5; D not certain. Germline V gene data show CDR1 as DFQATT and CDR2 as SNEGSKA (reference sequence). Trimming took 3 bases from V and 6 from J, leaving 3 bases between them. There are 10 residues in the CDR3. This CDR3 is CSASGQPQHF. In DNA form, the CDR3 reads TGCAGTGCTAGCGGTCAGCCCCAGCATTTT.

The rearrangement links TRBV19 to TRBJ2-7, with 10 bases lining up with TRBD1. CDR3 size: 15 residues. J lost 2 bases, V lost 2 bases, and 3 bases had no gene match. CDR1 is LNHDA, CDR2 SQIVND, per germline (reference sequence). DNA for the CDR3: TGTGCCAGTAGTATAAGGACAGGGGGTCCCTACGAGCAGTACTTC. It translates to CASSIRTGGPYEQYF.

The V and J genes are TRBV7-2 and TRBJ2-5, with 7 bases lining up with TRBD2. Looked up from germline, CDR1 is SGHTA and CDR2 is FQGNSA. There are 16 residues in the CDR3. Losses at the gene ends were 4 bases for V and 0 bases for J; bases not matched to a gene: 8. CDR3 sequence (DNA): TGTGCCAGCAGCTCCTCTAGCGGATTGTACCAAGAGACCCAGTACTTC. It encodes CASSSSSGLYQETQYF.